Shown below are 27 T cell receptor beta chains from a single sample sequenced in a study of PD-1 blockade in classical Hodgkin lymphoma. Assay used: immunoSEQ multiplex PCR; TCRdb lists only in-frame clones, some missing. The repertoire holds more than 85,000 clones, about nine tenths seen once, with approximately 2.6% in the top ten. Every single patient, without exception, relapsed after autologous stem cell transplantation, and brentuximab vedotin exposure varied. Sequencing used peripheral blood mononuclear cells (PBMCs), obtained before the second cycle of nivolumab. These receptors came from a human donor with classical Hodgkin lymphoma.

The rearrangement links TRBV4-2 to TRBJ2-3; D not resolved. The CDR3 has 16 residues. Trimming shortened V by 1 base and J by 0 bases, and 11 bases separated the two germline ends. The germline V gene has CDR1 LGHNA and CDR2 YNFKEQ. This chain's CDR3 is CASSQGRATSTDTQYF. CDR3 bases: TGTGCCAGCAGCCAAGGTCGGGCGACTAGCACAGATACGCAGTATTTT.

The chain recombines TRBV29-1 with TRBJ2-5; D assignment may be TRBD1 or TRBD2 (6 bases each). Germline V gives CDR1 SQVTM, CDR2 ANQGSEA. Between the trimmed V and J ends, which lost 4 bases and 4 bases, there was a span of 25 bases. The CDR3 loop spans 17 amino acids. DNA of the CDR3: TGCAGCGTTGTTGACGGTGGCCGTAGGAGGGGGATAGAGACCCAGTACTTC. It yields the protein CSVVDGGRRRGIETQYF.

This rearrangement joins TRBV28 to TRBJ1-3; 10 positions agree with TRBD1. Germline V gene sequence: CDR1 MDHEN, CDR2 SYDVKM. V shed 7 bases and J 3 bases; nucleotides not matched to a gene: 9. The CDR3 has 16 amino acids. The CDR3 region is CASTRVGQGVGNTIYF. CDR3 bases: TGTGCCAGCACACGCGTCGGACAGGGGGTTGGAAACACCATATATTTT.

The V call is TRBV5-4, the J call TRBJ2-7; D assignment may be TRBD1 or TRBD2 (5 bases each). V was pared by 4 bases and J by 5 bases, with 19 bases between. CDR1 and CDR2 from the germline V gene are SGHNT and YYREEE (reference sequence). The CDR3 runs 15 residues. The CDR3 region has the DNA TGTGCCAGCAGCGAACCATTCGCAGGGACCCACGAGCAGTACTTC. It encodes CASSEPFAGTHEQYF.

Written as DNA, the CDR3 is TGTGCCAGCTCGGTCGACAGGGGGCCTCCCCGGCTGAACACAGATACGCAGTATTTT. Its translation is CASSVDRGPPRLNTDTQYF. The chain couples TRBV18 to TRBJ2-3; 10 nucleotides align to TRBD1. With 6 bases clipped from V and 2 bases from J, the junction kept 17 bases outside the gene matches. Germline values: CDR1 KGHSH, CDR2 LQKENI. This CDR3 region has 19 residues.

This clone was counted once. This chain connects TRBV7-9 to TRBJ2-7, with a possible D match to TRBD1 (6 bases). Germline assignment: CDR1 SEHNR and CDR2 FQNEAQ (reference sequence). The CDR3 runs to 14 residues. V lost 5 bases to trimming and J lost 8 bases, with 19 bases between them. The CDR3 DNA is TGTGCCAGCAGCGTACCGGGACACGGGTGGAAGCAGTACTTC. Its translation is CASSVPGHGWKQYF.

The V and J genes are TRBV2 and TRBJ2-7; TRBD2 matches 9 bases. Trimming at V came to 7 bases and at J to 3 bases, leaving 13 bases not matched to a gene. The CDR3 is 16 amino acids. The V gene's germline CDR1 is SNHLY and CDR2 FYNNEI. The CDR3 nucleotides are TGTGCCAGCATGTCGGCTAGCGGGAAAATCCGCTACGAGCAGTACTTC. It translates to CASMSASGKIRYEQYF.

This rearrangement joins TRBV28 to TRBJ1-2; the D is unclear. CDR1 and CDR2 from the germline V gene are MDHEN and SYDVKM. This CDR3 has 12 amino acids. V shed 5 bases and J shed 1 base, with 5 bases lying between them. CDR3 bases: TGTGCCAGCAGTCTGTTTAACTATGGCTACACCTTC. Translated: CASSLFNYGYTF.

This chain uses TRBV28 with TRBJ1-2, with TRBD1 identical over 8 bases. The CDR3 runs to 15 residues. From germline, CDR1 is MDHEN and CDR2 SYDVKM. The ends lost 6 bases at V and 7 bases at J; junction bases unmatched: 13. The CDR3 sequence is CASSTIALTGAGYTF. CDR3 nucleotides: TGTGCCAGCAGCACAATCGCACTGACAGGGGCTGGCTACACCTTC.

The chain recombines TRBV5-1 with TRBJ2-7, with D perhaps matching TRBD1 (6 bases). From germline, CDR1 is SGHRS and CDR2 YFSETQ. V was shortened by 1 base and J by 7 bases, with 15 bases between the two germline ends. The CDR3 extends over 14 amino acids. This CDR3 reads CASSLKQGSEEQYF. For the CDR3, the DNA is TGCGCCAGCAGCTTGAAACAGGGTTCGGAAGAGCAGTACTTC. Complete variable domain (other parts from reference TRBV5-1 and TRBJ2-7): KAGVTQTPRYLIKTRGQQVTLSCSPISGHRSVSWYQQTPGQGLQFLFEYFSETQRNKGNFPGRFSGRQFSNSRSEMNVSTLELGDSALYLCASSLKQGSEEQYFGPGTRLTVT.

This chain uses TRBV6-1 with TRBJ2-7, with D possibly TRBD1 on 5 matching bases. The CDR3 runs to 15 residues. Germline lookup yields CDR1 MNHNS and CDR2 SASEGT. V lost 7 bases and J lost 4, with 20 bases in between. The CDR3, as DNA: TGTGCCAGCACCCAGGGAATCCTTTTTGGGTACGAGCAGTACTTC. This encodes CASTQGILFGYEQYF.

The chain carries TRBV2 and TRBJ1-5; perhaps TRBD1 as D (6 bases). The V end was cut by 6 bases, the J end by 2 bases, with 8 bases between. The V gene's germline CDR1 is SNHLY and CDR2 FYNNEI. This CDR3 spans 13 amino acids. CDR3 nucleotides: TGTGCCAGCAGCAGGGGTGGCAATCAGCCCCAGCATTTT. Translated, it gives CASSRGGNQPQHF.

The sample holds one count of this clone. This chain joins TRBV5-1 and TRBJ2-5, with 10 bases fitting TRBD2. The end of the DNA fits TRBJ2-7 better, so the J call may be wrong. Germline assignment: CDR1 SGHRS and CDR2 YFSETQ. The CDR3 spans 16 residues. The CDR3: CASSRPVAGGSYEQYF. CDR3 nucleotide sequence: TGCGCCAGCAGCAGGCCCGTAGCGGGAGGTTCCTACGAGCAGTACTTC.

CDR3 DNA: TGTGCCAGCAGCCCGGGTGGGGGCCGGGAGACCCAGTACTTC. Translated, it gives CASSPGGGRETQYF. The chain recombines TRBV11-3 with TRBJ2-5; tentative D call: TRBD1 (6 bases). Germline values: CDR1 SGHNT, CDR2 YENEEA. V was clipped by 5 bases and J by 5 bases, with 15 bases between them. The CDR3 length is 14 residues.

The CDR3 region is CASSLEDRKTYEQYF. CDR3 nucleotides: TGTGCCAGCAGCTTAGAGGACAGGAAAACCTACGAGCAGTACTTC. The chain has TRBV11-1 and TRBJ2-7; the match to TRBD1 covers 7 bases. This CDR3 is 15 amino acids long. The V and J ends lost 1 base and 2 bases, in that order; junction bases with no gene match: 5. From germline, CDR1 is SGHAT and CDR2 FQDESV (reference sequence).

The genes are TRBV7-2 and TRBJ2-7; 7 bases line up with TRBD2. From germline, CDR1 is SGHTA and CDR2 FQGNSA. The V gene end was trimmed by 6 bases and the J gene end by 4 bases; junction bases not matched to a gene: 9. The CDR3 spans 14 residues. In DNA, the CDR3 is TGTGCCAGCAGAAGACTAGCTGTAGGGTACGAGCAGTACTTC. Translation gives CASRRLAVGYEQYF. The full variable domain, its missing parts supplied by reference TRBV7-2 and TRBJ2-7, is GAGVSQSPSNKVTEKGKDVELRCDPISGHTALYWYRQSLGQGLEFLIYFQGNSAPDKSGLPSDRFSAERTGGSVSTLTIQRTQQEDSAVYLCASRRLAVGYEQYFGPGTRLTVT.

The chain uses TRBV28 and TRBJ1-5, with TRBD1 identical over 7 bases. With V trimmed by 5 bases and J by 7 bases, 17 bases remained unmatched. The CDR3 loop spans 17 amino acids. The germline V gene encodes CDR1 MDHEN and CDR2 SYDVKM. The CDR3 reads CASSPTLGDRAGQPQHF. CDR3 nucleotide sequence: TGTGCCAGCAGTCCTACGTTGGGCGACAGGGCAGGACAGCCCCAGCATTTT.

The V and J genes are TRBV30 and TRBJ1-5; D is undetermined. In germline, CDR1 is GTSNPN, CDR2 SVGIG (reference sequence). Trimming took 1 base from V and 0 from J, leaving 7 bases between them. This CDR3 region has 14 residues. The CDR3: CAWSGGYSNQPQHF. The CDR3 bases are TGTGCCTGGAGTGGGGGATATAGCAATCAGCCCCAGCATTTT.

The chain carries TRBV29-1 and TRBJ2-5; D possibly corresponds to TRBD1 (6 bases). This CDR3 has 14 amino acids. The germline V and J ends were trimmed by 2 bases and 5 bases, with 15 bases remaining between them. The germline V gene encodes CDR1 SQVTM and CDR2 ANQGSEA. Here the CDR3 reads CSVELTGSRETQYF. The CDR3, as DNA: TGCAGCGTTGAACTGACAGGATCTCGGGAGACCCAGTACTTC.

The genes are TRBV6-1 and TRBJ1-1, with D perhaps TRBD1 (5 bases). Per the germline V gene, CDR1 is MNHNS and CDR2 is SASEGT. The V end lost 11 bases, the J end lost 1 base, and 14 bases lay between the germline ends. The CDR3 has 13 residues. CDR3 nucleotide sequence: TGTGCCCACTTGGGGGGATGGAACACTGAAGCTTTCTTT. It translates to CAHLGGWNTEAFF.

This clone was seen only once. This sequence joins TRBV7-3 and TRBJ2-1; 7 bases line up with TRBD2. Germline CDR1 SGHTA, CDR2 FQGTGA. The CDR3 extends over 15 amino acids. V shed 5 bases, J shed 8 bases, and the junction held 12 bases outside the gene matches. CDR3 in DNA: TGTGCCAGCAGCCTCAGACTAGCCGGGGTCCATGAGCAGTTCTTC. Translation: CASSLRLAGVHEQFF.

The J gene is TRBJ1-4, the V gene TRBV30; D gene ambiguous. Germline-derived CDR1 and CDR2 are GTSNPN and SVGIG (reference sequence). CDR3 length: 13 residues. Trimming left V 1 base short and J 10 bases short, with 13 bases between. The CDR3 DNA reads as TGTGCCTGGAGTGGCGGGGATTGGGGAAAACTGTTTTTT. Protein: CAWSGGDWGKLFF.

V gene TRBV18 combines with J gene TRBJ2-6, with D uncertain. V lost 1 base and J lost 2, with 3 bases in between. This CDR3 has 14 amino acids. CDR1 KGHSH and CDR2 LQKENI come from the germline V gene. This chain's CDR3 is CASSPQAGANVLTF. The CDR3 coding sequence is TGTGCCAGCTCACCACAGGCTGGGGCCAACGTCCTGACTTTC.

About this clone itself: Relative to the germline gene, one junction end is altered; a read error may explain this. The rearrangement uses TRBV6-5 and TRBJ2-5; TRBD1 aligns across 8 bases. From germline, CDR1 is MNHEY and CDR2 SVGAGI. The CDR3 extends over 15 amino acids. The CDR3 loop is CASSYSLGQGEAQYF. The CDR3 DNA sequence: TGTGCCAGCAGTTACTCTCTCGGACAGGGAGAGGCCCAGTACTTC.

The gene calls are TRBV28 and TRBJ2-3; D possibly matches TRBD1 or TRBD2 (6 bases each). The ends were cut back, 6 bases at V and 1 base at J, with 20 bases in the middle. The CDR3 runs 17 residues. Germline CDR1 reads MDHEN; CDR2 reads SYDVKM. This CDR3 reads CASSPQPGAQGTDTQYF. For the CDR3, the DNA is TGTGCCAGCAGCCCTCAGCCGGGGGCGCAGGGCACAGATACGCAGTATTTT.

The rearrangement joins TRBV30 to TRBJ2-3, with D unclear. Germline CDR1 GTSNPN, CDR2 SVGIG (reference sequence). Deletions cut 1 base from V and 0 bases from J, with 8 bases between. The CDR3 is 14 amino acids. The CDR3, as DNA: TGTGCCTGGAGTGACCCCCCTAGCACAGATACGCAGTATTTT. Its translation is CAWSDPPSTDTQYF.

The J gene is TRBJ2-7, the V gene TRBV5-1; tentative D call: TRBD1 (6 bases). The CDR3 contains 13 residues. Trimming took 1 base from V and 2 from J, leaving 7 bases between them. Germline values: CDR1 SGHRS, CDR2 YFSETQ. The CDR3 coding sequence is TGCGCCAGCAGCTTGACAGGGACCTACGAGCAGTACTTC. This encodes CASSLTGTYEQYF.